Reported below is one T cell receptor (beta chain). The source of the sample is a study of blood T cell repertoires in COVID-19. In the study overall: The United States, Italy and Spain were the sources of the acute and convalescent COVID-19 samples. Sources were T cells, B-cell-depleted T cells, or PBMCs; the material itself was cDNA or gDNA.

V was trimmed by 3 bases and J by 5 bases, leaving 7 bases between them. The CDR3 totals 14 residues. The germline V gene has CDR1 KGHDR and CDR2 SFDVKD. The protocol was immunoSEQ multiplex PCR, while the TCRdb copy is restricted to in-frame clones and leaves out a portion. The table records around 300,000 clones, 83% of them present only once. Material for sequencing was peripheral blood. This sequence joins TRBV24-1 and TRBJ1-6, with D tentatively TRBD1 (6 bases). This sequence was found in a man aged 25 to 45 with active or convalescent COVID-19. The CDR3 nucleotides are TGTGCCACCAGTGATCCAGGGGATAATTCACCCCTCCACTTT. Amino acid sequence: CATSDPGDNSPLHF.